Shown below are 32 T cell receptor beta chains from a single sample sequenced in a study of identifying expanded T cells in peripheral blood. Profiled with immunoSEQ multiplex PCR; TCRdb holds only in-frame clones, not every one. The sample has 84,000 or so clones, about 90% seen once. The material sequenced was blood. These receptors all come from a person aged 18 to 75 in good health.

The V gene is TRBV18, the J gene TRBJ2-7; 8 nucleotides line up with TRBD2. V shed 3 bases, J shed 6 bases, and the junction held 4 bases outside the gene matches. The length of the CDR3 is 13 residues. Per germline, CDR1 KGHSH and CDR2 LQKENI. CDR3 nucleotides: TGTGCCAGCTCACCCCCGGGGGGGCCCGAGCAGTACTTC. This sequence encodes CASSPPGGPEQYF.

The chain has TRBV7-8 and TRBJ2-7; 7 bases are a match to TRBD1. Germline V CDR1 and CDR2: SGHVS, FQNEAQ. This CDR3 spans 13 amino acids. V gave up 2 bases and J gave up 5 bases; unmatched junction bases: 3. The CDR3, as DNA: TGTGCCAGCAGCTTACGGCAGGGGGACGAGCAGTACTTC. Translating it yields CASSLRQGDEQYF. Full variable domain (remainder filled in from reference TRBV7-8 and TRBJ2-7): GAGVSQSPRYKVAKRGQDVALRCDPISGHVSLFWYQQALGQGPEFLTYFQNEAQLDKSGLPSDRFFAERPEGSVSTLKIQRTQQEDSAVYLCASSLRQGDEQYFGPGTRLTVT.

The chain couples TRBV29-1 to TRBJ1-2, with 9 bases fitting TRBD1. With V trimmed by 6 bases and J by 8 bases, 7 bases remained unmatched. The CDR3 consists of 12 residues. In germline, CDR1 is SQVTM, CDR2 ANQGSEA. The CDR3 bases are TGCAGCGTATCGGGACAGGGTAAGGGCTACACCTTC. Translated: CSVSGQGKGYTF.

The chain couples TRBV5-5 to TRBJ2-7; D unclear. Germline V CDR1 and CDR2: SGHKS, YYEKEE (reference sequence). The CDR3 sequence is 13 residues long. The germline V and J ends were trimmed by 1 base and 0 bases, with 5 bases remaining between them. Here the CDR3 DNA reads TGTGCCAGCAGCTTGACTCCCTCCTACGAGCAGTACTTC. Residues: CASSLTPSYEQYF. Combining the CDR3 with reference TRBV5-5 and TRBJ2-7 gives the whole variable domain DAGVTQSPTHLIKTRGQQVTLRCSPISGHKSVSWYQQVLGQGPQFIFQYYEKEERGRGNFPDRFSARQFPNYSSELNVNALLLGDSALYLCASSLTPSYEQYFGPGTRLTVT.

CDR3 sequence reads: CASSAAGGNSPLHF. The CDR3 nucleotides are TGTGCCAGCAGCGCGGCAGGGGGTAATTCACCCCTCCACTTT. The rearrangement uses TRBV11-3 and TRBJ1-6; 7 nucleotides match TRBD1. The V segment lost 5 bases and the J segment 6 bases; nucleotides outside the gene matches: 4. Looked up from germline, CDR1 is SGHNT and CDR2 is YENEEA. CDR3 length: 14 amino acids.

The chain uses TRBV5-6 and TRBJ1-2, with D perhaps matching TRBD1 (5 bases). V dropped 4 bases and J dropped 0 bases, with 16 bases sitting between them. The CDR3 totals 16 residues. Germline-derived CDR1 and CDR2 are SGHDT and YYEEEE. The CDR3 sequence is CASSNPGRGANYGYTF. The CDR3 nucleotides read TGTGCCAGCAGCAACCCGGGACGGGGAGCTAACTATGGCTACACCTTC.

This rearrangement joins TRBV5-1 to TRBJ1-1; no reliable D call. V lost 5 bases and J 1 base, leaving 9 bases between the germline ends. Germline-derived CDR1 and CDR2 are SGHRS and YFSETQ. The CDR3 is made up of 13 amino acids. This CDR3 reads CASSETENTEAFF. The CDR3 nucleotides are TGCGCCAGCAGTGAAACGGAGAACACTGAAGCTTTCTTT.

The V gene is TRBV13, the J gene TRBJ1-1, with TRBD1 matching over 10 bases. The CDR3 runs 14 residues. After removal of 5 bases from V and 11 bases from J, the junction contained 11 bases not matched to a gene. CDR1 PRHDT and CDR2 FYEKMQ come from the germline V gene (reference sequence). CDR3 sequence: CASSHNRDRGTAFF. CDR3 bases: TGTGCCAGCAGCCACAACCGGGACAGGGGAACGGCTTTCTTT.

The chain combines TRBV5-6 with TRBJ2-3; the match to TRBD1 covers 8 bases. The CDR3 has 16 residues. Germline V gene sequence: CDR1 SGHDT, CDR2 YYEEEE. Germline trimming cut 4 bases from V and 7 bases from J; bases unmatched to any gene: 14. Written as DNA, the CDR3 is TGTGCCAGCAGCCCATATGAGACAGGGGTGAAGAATACGCAGTATTTT. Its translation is CASSPYETGVKNTQYF.

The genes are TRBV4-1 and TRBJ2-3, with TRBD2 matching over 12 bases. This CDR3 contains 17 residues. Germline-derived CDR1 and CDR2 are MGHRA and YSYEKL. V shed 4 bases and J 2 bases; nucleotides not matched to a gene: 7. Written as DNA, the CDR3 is TGCGCCAGCAGCCGACTAGCGGGAGTAACGGTCACAGATACGCAGTATTTT. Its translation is CASSRLAGVTVTDTQYF.

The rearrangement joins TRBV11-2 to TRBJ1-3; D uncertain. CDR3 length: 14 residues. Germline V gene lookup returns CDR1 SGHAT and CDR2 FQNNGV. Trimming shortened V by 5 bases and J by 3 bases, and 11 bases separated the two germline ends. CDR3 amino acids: CASSTTAVGNTIYF. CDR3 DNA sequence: TGTGCCAGCAGCACAACAGCAGTTGGAAACACCATATATTTT.

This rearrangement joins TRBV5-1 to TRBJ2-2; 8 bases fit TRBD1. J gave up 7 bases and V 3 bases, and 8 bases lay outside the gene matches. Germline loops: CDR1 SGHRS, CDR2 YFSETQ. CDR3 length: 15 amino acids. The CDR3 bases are TGCGCCAGCAGCTCGCCCCCAGGGGGCATCGGGGAGCTGTTTTTT. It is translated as CASSSPPGGIGELFF. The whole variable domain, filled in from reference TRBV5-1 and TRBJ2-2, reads KAGVTQTPRYLIKTRGQQVTLSCSPISGHRSVSWYQQTPGQGLQFLFEYFSETQRNKGNFPGRFSGRQFSNSRSEMNVSTLELGDSALYLCASSSPPGGIGELFFGEGSRLTVL.

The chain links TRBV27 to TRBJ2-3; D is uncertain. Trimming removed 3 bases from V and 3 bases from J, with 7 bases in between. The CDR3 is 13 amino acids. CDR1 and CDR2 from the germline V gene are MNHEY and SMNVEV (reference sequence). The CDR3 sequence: CASSFRVTDTQYF. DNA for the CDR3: TGTGCCAGCAGTTTTCGGGTTACAGATACGCAGTATTTT.

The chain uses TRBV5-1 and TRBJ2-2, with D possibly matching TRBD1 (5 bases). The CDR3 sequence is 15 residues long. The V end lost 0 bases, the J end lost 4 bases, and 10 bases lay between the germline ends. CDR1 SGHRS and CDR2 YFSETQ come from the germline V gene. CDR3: CASSLVQGATGELFF. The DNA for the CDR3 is TGCGCCAGCAGCTTGGTGCAGGGTGCCACCGGGGAGCTGTTTTTT.

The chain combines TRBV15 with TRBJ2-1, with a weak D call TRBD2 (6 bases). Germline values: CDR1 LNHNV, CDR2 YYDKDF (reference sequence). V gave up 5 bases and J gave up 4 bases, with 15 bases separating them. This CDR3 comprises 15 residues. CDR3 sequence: CATSPEGGRYNEQFF. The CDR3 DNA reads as TGTGCCACCAGCCCTGAGGGAGGTCGGTACAATGAGCAGTTCTTC.

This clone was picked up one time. CDR3 sequence: CASSLGADGFEAFF. The CDR3 DNA follows: TGTGCCAGCAGCTTAGGGGCTGACGGATTTGAAGCTTTCTTT. The rearrangement joins TRBV11-2 to TRBJ1-1; no reliable D call. CDR1 SGHAT and CDR2 FQNNGV come from the germline V gene. This CDR3 is 14 amino acids long. Trimming stripped 1 base from V and 7 bases from J, with 13 bases between.

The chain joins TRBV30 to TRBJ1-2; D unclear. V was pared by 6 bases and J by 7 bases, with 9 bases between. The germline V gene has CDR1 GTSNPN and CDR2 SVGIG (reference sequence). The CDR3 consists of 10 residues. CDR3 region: CACLTSGYTF. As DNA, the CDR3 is TGTGCCTGTTTGACTTCTGGCTACACCTTC.

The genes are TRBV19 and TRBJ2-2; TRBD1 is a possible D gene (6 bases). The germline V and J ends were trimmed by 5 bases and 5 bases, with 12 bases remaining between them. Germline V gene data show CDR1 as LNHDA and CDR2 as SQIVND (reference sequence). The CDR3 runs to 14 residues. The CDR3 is CASSVPQGTGELFF. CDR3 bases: TGTGCCAGTAGTGTCCCACAGGGAACCGGGGAGCTGTTTTTT.

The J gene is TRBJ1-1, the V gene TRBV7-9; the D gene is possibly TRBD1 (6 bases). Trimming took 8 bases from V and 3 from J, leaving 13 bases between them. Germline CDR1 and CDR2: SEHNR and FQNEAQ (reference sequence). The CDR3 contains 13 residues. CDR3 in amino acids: CASRLQGYTEAFF. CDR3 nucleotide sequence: TGTGCCAGCCGACTACAGGGTTACACTGAAGCTTTCTTT.

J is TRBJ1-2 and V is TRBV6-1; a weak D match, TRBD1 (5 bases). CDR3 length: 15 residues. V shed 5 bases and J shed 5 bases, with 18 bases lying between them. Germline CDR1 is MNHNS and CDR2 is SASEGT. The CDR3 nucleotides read TGTGCCAGCAGTACACCGGGACTTAGCGGATATGGCTACACCTTC. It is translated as CASSTPGLSGYGYTF.

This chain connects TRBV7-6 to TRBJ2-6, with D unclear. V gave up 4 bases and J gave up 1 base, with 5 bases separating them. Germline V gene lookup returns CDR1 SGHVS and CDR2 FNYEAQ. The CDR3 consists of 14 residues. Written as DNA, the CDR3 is TGTGCCAGCAGCTCACGATCTGGGGCCAACGTCCTGACTTTC. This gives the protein CASSSRSGANVLTF.

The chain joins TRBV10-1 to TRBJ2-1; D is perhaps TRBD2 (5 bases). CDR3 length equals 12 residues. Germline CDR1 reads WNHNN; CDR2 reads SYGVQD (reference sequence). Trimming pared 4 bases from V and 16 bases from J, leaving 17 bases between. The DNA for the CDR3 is TGCGCCAGCAGTGCACGAGGACTCTCCCTTTTCTTC. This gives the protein CASSARGLSLFF.

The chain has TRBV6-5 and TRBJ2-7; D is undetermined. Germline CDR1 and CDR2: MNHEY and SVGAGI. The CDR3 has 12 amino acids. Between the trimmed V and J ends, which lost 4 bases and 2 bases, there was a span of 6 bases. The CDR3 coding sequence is TGTGCCAGCAGTTCCCTAACCTACGAGCAGTACTTC. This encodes CASSSLTYEQYF.

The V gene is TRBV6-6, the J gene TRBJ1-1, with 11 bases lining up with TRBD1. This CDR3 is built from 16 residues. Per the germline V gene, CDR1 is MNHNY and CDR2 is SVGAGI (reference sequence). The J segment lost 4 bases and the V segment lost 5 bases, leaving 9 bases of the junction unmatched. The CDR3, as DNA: TGTGCCAGCAGTCGGGACAGGGGGATGTCCGCCACTGAAGCTTTCTTT. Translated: CASSRDRGMSATEAFF.

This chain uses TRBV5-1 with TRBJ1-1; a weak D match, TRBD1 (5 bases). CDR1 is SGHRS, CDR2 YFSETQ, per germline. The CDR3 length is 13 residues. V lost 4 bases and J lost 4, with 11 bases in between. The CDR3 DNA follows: TGCGCCAGCAGCATGAACAGGCCCACTGAAGCTTTCTTT. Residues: CASSMNRPTEAFF.

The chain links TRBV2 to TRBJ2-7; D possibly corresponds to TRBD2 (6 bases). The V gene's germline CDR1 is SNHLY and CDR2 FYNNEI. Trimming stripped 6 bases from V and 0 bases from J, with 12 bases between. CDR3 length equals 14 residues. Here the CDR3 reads CASRDRDFSYEQYF. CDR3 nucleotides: TGTGCCAGCAGAGACCGGGACTTCTCCTACGAGCAGTACTTC.

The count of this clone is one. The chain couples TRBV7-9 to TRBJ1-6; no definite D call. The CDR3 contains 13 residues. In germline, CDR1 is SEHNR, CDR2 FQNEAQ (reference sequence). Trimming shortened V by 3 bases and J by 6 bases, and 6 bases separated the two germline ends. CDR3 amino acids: CASSLQSNSPLHF. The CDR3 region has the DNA TGTGCCAGCAGCTTGCAGAGTAATTCACCCCTCCACTTT.

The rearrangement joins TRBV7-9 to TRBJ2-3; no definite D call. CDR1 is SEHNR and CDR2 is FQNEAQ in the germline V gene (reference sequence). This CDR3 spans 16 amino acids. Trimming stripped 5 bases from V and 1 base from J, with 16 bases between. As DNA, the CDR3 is TGTGCCAGCAGCCGTGGACCCTTAAAGGGCACAGATACGCAGTATTTT. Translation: CASSRGPLKGTDTQYF. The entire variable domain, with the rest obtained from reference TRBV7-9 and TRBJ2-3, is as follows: DTGVSQNPRHKITKRGQNVTFRCDPISEHNRLYWYRQTLGQGPEFLTYFQNEAQLEKSRLLSDRFSAERPKGSFSTLEIQRTEQGDSAMYLCASSRGPLKGTDTQYFGPGTRLTVL.

In DNA form, the CDR3 reads TGTGCCAGCAGCTATACACCCCGAGGGGCCTACGAGCAGTACTTC. Encoded protein: CASSYTPRGAYEQYF. The chain carries TRBV11-3 and TRBJ2-7; D tentatively reads TRBD1 or TRBD2 (5 bases each). V lost 4 bases, J lost 2 bases, and 15 bases lay in between. The length of the CDR3 is 15 residues. Germline assignment: CDR1 SGHNT and CDR2 YENEEA. The complete variable domain, with remaining parts taken from reference TRBV11-3 and TRBJ2-7, reads EAGVVQSPRYKIIEKKQPVAFWCNPISGHNTLYWYLQNLGQGPELLIRYENEEAVDDSQLPKDRFSAERLKGVDSTLKIQPAELGDSAVYLCASSYTPRGAYEQYFGPGTRLTVT.

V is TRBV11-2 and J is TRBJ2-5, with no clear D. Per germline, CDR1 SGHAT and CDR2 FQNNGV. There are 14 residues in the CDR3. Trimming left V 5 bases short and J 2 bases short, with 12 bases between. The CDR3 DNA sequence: TGTGCCAGCAGCCAGCCGCCTGATCAAGAGACCCAGTACTTC. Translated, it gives CASSQPPDQETQYF.

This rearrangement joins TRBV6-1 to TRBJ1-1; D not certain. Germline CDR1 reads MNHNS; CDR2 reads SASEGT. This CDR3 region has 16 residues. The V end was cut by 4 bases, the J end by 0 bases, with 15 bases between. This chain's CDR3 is CASSVWADWMNTEAFF. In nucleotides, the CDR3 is TGTGCCAGCAGTGTTTGGGCAGATTGGATGAACACTGAAGCTTTCTTT.

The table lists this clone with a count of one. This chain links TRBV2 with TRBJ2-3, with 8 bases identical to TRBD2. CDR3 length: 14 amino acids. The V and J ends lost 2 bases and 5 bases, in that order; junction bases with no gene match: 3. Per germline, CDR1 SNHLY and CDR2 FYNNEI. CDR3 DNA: TGTGCCAGCAGTGAAAATCGGGGGGGAGATACGCAGTATTTT. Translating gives CASSENRGGDTQYF.